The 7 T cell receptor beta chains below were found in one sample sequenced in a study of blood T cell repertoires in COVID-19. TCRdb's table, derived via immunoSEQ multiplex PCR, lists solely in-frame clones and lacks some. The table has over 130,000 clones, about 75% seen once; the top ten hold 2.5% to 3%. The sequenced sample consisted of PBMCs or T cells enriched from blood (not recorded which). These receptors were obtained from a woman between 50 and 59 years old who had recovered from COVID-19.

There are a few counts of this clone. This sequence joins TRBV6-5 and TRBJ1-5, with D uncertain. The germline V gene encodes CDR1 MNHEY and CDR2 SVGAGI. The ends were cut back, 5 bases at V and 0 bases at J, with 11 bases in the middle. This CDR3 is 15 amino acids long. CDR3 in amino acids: CASSNFQDSNQPQHF. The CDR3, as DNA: TGTGCCAGCAGTAATTTTCAGGATAGCAATCAGCCCCAGCATTTT.

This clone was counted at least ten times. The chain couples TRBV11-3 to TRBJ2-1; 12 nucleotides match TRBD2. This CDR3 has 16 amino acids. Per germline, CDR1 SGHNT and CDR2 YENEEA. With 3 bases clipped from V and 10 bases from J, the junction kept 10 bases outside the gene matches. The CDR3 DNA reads TGTGCCAGCAGCTTCCTAGGACTAGCGGGGTCGGGGGAGCAGTTCTTC. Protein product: CASSFLGLAGSGEQFF.

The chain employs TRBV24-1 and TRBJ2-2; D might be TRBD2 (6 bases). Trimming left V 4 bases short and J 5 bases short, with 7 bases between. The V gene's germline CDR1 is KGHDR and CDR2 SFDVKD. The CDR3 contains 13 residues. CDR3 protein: CATSEGGTGELFF. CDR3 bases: TGTGCCACCAGTGAGGGGGGTACCGGGGAGCTGTTTTTT.

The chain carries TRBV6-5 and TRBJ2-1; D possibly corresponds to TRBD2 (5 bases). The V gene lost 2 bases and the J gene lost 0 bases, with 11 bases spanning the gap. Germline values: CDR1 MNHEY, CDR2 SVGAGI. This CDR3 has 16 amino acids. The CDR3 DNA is TGTGCCAGCAGTTACCTGACGGGGAGCTCCTACAATGAGCAGTTCTTC. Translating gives CASSYLTGSSYNEQFF.

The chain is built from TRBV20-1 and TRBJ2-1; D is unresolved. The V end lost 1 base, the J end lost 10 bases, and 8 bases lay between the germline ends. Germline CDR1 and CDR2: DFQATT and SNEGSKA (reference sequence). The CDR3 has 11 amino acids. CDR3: CSARVSGEQFF. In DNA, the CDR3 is TGCAGTGCTAGAGTCTCCGGGGAGCAGTTCTTC.

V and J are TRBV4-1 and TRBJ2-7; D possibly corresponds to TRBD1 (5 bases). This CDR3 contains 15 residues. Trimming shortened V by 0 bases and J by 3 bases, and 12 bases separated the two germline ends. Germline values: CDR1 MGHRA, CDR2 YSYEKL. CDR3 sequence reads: CASSQDRAGLYEQYF. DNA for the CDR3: TGCGCCAGCAGCCAAGATCGGGCAGGGCTCTACGAGCAGTACTTC.

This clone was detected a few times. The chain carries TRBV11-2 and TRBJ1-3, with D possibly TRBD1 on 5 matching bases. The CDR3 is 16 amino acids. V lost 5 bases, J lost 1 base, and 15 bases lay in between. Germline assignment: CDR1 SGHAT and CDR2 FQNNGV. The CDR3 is CASSEQVKGSGNTIYF. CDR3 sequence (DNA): TGTGCCAGCAGCGAACAAGTTAAGGGGTCTGGAAACACCATATATTTT.